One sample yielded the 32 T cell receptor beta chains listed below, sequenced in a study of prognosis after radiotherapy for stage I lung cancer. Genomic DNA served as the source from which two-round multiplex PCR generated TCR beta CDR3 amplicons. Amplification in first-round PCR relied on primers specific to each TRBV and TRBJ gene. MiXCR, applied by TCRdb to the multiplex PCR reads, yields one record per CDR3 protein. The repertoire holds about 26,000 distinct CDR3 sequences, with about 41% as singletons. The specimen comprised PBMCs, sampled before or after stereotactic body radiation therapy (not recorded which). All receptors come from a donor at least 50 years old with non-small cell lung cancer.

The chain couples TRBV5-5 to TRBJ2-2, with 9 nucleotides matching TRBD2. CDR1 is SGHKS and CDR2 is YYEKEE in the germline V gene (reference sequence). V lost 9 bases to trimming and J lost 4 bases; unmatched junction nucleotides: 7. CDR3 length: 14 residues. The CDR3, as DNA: TGTGCCACCTCTCTAGCGGGACCCACCGGGGAGCTGTTTTTT. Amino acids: CATSLAGPTGELFF.

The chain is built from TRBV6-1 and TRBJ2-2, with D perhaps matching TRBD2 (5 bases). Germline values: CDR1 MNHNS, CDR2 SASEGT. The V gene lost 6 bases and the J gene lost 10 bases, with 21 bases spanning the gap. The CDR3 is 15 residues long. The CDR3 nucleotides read TGTGCCAGCAGCGGTGGGGAGTTCCTTACCTTGGAGCTGTTTTTT. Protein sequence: CASSGGEFLTLELFF.

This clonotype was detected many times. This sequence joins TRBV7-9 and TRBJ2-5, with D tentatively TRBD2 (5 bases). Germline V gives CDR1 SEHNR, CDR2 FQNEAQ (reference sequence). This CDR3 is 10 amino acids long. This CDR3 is CATGEETQYF. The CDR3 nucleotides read TGTGCTACCGGGGAAGAGACCCAGTACTTC.

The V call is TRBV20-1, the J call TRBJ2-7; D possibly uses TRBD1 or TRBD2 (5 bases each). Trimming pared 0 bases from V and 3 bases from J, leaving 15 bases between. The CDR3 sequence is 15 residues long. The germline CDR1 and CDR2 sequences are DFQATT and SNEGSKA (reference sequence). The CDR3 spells CSARDPGAENYEQYF. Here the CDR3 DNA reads TGCAGTGCTAGAGATCCCGGGGCAGAAAACTACGAGCAGTACTTC.

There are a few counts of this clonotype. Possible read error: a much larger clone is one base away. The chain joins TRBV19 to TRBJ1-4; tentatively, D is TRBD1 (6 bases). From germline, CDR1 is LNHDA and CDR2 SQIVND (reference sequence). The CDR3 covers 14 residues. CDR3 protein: CVSSTRQDNEKLFF. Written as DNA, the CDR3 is TGTGTCAGTAGTACCCGACAGGACAATGAAAAACTGTTTTTT.

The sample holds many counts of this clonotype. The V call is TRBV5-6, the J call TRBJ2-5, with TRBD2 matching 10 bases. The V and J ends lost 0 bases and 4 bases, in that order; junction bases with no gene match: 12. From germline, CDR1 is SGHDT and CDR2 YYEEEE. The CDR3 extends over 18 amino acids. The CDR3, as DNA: TGTGCCAGCAGCTTGGACTTAGCGGGAGGAAAAAAATTAGAGACCCAGTACTTC. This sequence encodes CASSLDLAGGKKLETQYF.

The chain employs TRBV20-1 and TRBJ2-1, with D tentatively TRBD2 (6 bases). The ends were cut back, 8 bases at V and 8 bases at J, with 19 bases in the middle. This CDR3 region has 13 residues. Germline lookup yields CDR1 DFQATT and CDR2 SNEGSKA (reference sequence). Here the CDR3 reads CSSPTTSGDEQFF. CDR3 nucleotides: TGCAGTTCTCCTACGACTAGTGGCGATGAGCAGTTCTTC.

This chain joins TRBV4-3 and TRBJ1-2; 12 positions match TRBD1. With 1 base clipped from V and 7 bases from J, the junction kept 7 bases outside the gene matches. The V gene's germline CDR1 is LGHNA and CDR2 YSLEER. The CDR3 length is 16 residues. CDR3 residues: CASSQVRGTGGFGYTF. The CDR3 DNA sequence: TGCGCCAGCAGCCAAGTCAGAGGGACAGGGGGCTTTGGCTACACCTTC.

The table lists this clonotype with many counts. DNA of the CDR3: TGCAGTGCTAGAGATGCGACTAGCGGGGGGCTTGAGACCCAGTACTTC. Amino acid sequence: CSARDATSGGLETQYF. The J gene is TRBJ2-5, the V gene TRBV20-1, with 13 bases matching TRBD2. This CDR3 is built from 16 residues. Germline assignment: CDR1 DFQATT and CDR2 SNEGSKA (reference sequence). V was pared by 0 bases and J by 5 bases, with 6 bases of the junction left unmatched.

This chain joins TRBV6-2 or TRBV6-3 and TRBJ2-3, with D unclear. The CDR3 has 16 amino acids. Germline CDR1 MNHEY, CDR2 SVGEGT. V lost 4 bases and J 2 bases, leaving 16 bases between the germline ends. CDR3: CASSSPGDLTTDTQYF. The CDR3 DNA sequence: TGTGCCAGCAGTTCCCCGGGCGATCTTACCACAGATACGCAGTATTTT.

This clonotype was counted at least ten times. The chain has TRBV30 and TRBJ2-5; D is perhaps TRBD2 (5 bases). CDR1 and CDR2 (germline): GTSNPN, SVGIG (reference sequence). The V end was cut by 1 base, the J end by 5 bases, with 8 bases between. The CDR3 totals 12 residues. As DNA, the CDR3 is TGTGCCTGGAGTGCGAGCGGCGAGACCCAGTACTTC. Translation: CAWSASGETQYF.

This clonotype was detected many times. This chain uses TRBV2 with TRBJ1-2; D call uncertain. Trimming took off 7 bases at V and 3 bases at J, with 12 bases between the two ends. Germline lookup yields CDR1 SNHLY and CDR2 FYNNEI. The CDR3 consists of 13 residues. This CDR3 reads CASTVGTYYGYTF. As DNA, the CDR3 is TGTGCCAGCACTGTGGGCACCTACTATGGCTACACCTTC.

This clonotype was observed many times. CDR3 loop: CASSFENGGREQFF. For the CDR3, the DNA is TGTGCCAGCAGCTTTGAAAACGGGGGCCGCGAGCAGTTCTTC. This chain joins TRBV5-8 and TRBJ2-1; D assignment may be TRBD1 or TRBD2 (6 bases each). The CDR3 is 14 residues long. V was clipped by 2 bases and J by 10 bases, with 16 bases between them. Germline assignment: CDR1 SGHTS and CDR2 YDEGEE.

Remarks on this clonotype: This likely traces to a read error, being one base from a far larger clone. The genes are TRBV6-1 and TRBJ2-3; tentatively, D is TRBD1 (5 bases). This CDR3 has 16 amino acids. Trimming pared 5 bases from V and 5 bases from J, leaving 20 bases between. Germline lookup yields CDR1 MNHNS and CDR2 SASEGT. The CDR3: CASSYRPPWQGDTQYF. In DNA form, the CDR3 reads TGTGCCAGCAGTTATCGCCCCCCGTGGCAGGGAGATACGCAGTATTTT.

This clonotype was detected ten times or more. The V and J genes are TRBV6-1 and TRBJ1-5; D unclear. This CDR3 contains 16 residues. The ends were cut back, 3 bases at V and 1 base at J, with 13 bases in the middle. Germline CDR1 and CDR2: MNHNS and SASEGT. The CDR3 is CASSDPGRLSNQPQHF. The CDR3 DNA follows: TGTGCCAGCAGTGACCCCGGACGGTTGAGCAATCAGCCCCAGCATTTT.

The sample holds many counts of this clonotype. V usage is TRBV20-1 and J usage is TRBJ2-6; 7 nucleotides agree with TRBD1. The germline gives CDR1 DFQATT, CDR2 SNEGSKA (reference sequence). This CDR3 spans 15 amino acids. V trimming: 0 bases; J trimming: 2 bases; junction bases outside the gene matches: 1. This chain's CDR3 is CSARDQGAGANVLTF. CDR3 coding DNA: TGCAGTGCTAGAGATCAGGGGGCTGGGGCCAACGTCCTGACTTTC.

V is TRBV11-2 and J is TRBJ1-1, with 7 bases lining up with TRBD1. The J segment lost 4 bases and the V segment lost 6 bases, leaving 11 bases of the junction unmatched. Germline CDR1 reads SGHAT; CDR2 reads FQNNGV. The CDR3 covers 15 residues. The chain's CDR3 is CASSIRQGGGTEAFF. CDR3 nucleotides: TGTGCCAGCAGTATCAGGCAGGGGGGTGGCACTGAAGCTTTCTTT.

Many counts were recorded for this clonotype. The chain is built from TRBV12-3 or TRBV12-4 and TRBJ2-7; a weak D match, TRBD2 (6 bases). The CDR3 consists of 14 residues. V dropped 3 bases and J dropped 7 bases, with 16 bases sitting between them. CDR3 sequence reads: CASSLGLEGWEQYF. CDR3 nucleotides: TGTGCCAGCAGTTTGGGGCTGGAGGGTTGGGAGCAGTACTTC.

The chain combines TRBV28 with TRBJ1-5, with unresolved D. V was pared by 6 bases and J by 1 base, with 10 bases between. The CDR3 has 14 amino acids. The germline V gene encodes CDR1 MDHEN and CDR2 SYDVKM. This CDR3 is CASRVGVSNQPQHF. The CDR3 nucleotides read TGTGCCAGCAGGGTTGGAGTGAGCAATCAGCCCCAGCATTTT.

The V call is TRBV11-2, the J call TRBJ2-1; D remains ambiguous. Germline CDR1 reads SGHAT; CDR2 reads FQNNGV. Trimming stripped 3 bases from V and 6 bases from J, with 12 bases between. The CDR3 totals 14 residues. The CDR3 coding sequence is TGTGCCAGCAGCTTGACCGACGCCACCAATGAGCAGTTCTTC. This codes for CASSLTDATNEQFF.

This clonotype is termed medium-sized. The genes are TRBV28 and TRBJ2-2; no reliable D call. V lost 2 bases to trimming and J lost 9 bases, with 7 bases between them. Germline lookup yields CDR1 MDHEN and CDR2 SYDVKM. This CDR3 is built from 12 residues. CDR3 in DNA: TGTGCCAGCAGTTTAAATAACAGGGAGCTGTTTTTT. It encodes CASSLNNRELFF.

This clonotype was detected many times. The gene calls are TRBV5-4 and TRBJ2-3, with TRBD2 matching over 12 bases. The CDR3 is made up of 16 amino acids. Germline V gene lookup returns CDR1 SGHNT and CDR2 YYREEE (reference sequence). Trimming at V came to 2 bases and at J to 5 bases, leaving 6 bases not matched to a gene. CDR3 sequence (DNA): TGTGCCAGCAGCTTAACTAGCGGGGGGTGGGGAGATACGCAGTATTTT. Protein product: CASSLTSGGWGDTQYF.

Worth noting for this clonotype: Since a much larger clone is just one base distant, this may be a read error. The CDR3 DNA is TGTGCCGACAATTTTCAGTGGGGGAAACAAGAGACCCAGTACTTC. Its protein product is CADNFQWGKQETQYF. The chain links TRBV5-8 to TRBJ2-5, with D perhaps TRBD1 or TRBD2 (5 bases each). Germline CDR1 and CDR2: SGHTS and YDEGEE. Trimming took off 10 bases at V and 2 bases at J, with 21 bases between the two ends. CDR3 size: 15 residues. Drawing the rest from reference TRBV5-8 and TRBJ2-5, the complete variable domain is EAGVTQSPTHLIKTRGQQATLRCSPISGHTSVYWYQQALGLGLQFLLWYDEGEERNRGNFPPRFSGRQFPNYSSELNVNALELEDSALYLCADNFQWGKQETQYFGPGTRLLVL.

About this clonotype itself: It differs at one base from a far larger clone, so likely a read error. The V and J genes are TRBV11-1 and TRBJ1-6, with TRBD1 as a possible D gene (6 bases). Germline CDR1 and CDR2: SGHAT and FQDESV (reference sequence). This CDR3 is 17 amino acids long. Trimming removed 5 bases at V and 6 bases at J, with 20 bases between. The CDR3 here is CASSEGGAWDPNSPLHF. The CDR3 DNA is TGTGCCAGCAGCGAGGGGGGAGCATGGGACCCTAATTCACCCCTCCACTTT.

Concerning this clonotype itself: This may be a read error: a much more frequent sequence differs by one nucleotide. The CDR3 DNA follows: TGTGCCAGCAGCCCCAGAAGGACAGACCCTGGAAACACCATATATTTT. The encoded protein is CASSPRRTDPGNTIYF. This sequence joins TRBV9 and TRBJ1-3; TRBD1 might be the D (6 bases). The CDR3 has 16 residues. Germline assignment: CDR1 SGDLS and CDR2 YYNGEE. The V end was cut by 4 bases, the J end by 2 bases, with 16 bases between.

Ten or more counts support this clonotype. CDR3 region: CAGTGSATDTQYF. Written as DNA, the CDR3 is TGTGCCGGGACAGGGAGTGCCACAGATACGCAGTATTTT. V usage is TRBV30 and J usage is TRBJ2-3, with 9 nucleotides matching TRBD1. The germline V gene has CDR1 GTSNPN and CDR2 SVGIG (reference sequence). The CDR3 consists of 13 residues. Unmatched junction bases numbered 5, after V lost 8 bases and J lost 2 bases.

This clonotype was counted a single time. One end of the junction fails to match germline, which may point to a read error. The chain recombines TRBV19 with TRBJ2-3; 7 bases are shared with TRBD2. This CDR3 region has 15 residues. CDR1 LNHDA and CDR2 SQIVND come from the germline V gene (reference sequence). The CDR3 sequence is CASSKWKGGKDTQYF. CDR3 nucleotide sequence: TGTGCCAGTAGTAAGTGGAAGGGAGGGAAAGATACACAGTATTTT.

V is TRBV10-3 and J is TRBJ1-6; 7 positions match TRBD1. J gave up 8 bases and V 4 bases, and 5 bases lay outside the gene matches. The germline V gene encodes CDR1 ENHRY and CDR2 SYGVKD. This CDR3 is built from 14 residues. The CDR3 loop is CAISAGGSYSPLHF. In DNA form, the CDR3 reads TGTGCCATCAGTGCAGGGGGTAGTTATTCACCCCTCCACTTT.

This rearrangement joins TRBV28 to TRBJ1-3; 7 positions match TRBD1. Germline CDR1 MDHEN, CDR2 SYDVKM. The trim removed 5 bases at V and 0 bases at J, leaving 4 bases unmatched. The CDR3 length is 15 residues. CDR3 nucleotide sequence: TGTGCCAGCAGTCCGACAGGGCCCTCTGGAAACACCATATATTTT. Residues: CASSPTGPSGNTIYF.

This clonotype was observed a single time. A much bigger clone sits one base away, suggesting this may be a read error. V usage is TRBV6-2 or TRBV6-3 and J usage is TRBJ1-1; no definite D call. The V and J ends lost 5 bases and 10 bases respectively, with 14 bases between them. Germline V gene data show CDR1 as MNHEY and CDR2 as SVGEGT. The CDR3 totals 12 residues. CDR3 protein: CASSESPLLAFF. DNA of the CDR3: TGTGCCAGCAGTGAAAGTCCGCTCTTAGCTTTCTTT.

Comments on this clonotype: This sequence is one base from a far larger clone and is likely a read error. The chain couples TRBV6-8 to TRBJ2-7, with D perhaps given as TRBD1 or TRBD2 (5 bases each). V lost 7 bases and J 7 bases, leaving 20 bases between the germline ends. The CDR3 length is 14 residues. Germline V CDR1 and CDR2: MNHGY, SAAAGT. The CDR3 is CASIPRDAAREQYF. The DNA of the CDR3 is TGTGCCAGCATTCCCCGGGACGCAGCTCGTGAGCAGTACTTC.

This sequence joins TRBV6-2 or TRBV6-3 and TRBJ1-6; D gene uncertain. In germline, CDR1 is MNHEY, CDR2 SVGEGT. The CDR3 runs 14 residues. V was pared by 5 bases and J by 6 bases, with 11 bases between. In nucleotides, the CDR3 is TGTGCCAGCAGTAGGCGGTCGTTTAATTCACCCCTCCACTTT. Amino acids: CASSRRSFNSPLHF.